Here is one T cell receptor (beta chain) with its context. Its matching antigen is unknown. Sequenced by immunoSEQ multiplex PCR; TCRdb stores in-frame clones only, minus some. The sample holds approximately 110,000 clones, around nine tenths seen once. This record belongs to a study of T cell responses to AZD1222 COVID-19 vaccine. General study findings and limits: The study identified only 6 or 7 AZD1222 recipients as seropositive at baseline.

J lost 8 bases, V lost 8 bases, and 8 bases had no gene match. The CDR3 consists of 14 residues. Germline V CDR1 and CDR2: MNHEY, SMNVEV (reference sequence). This receptor was obtained from an adult who received the AZD1222 COVID-19 vaccine. This sequence joins TRBV27 and TRBJ1-4; 10 nucleotides agree with TRBD1. This material consisted of peripheral blood, taken 28 days after the second AZD1222 dose. The CDR3 is CASRGQGKGEKLFF. The CDR3 region has the DNA TGTGCCAGCCGGGGACAGGGGAAGGGAGAAAAACTGTTTTTT.